This record concerns one TCR beta chain sequence. The entry originates in a study of blood T cell repertoires in COVID-19. As for the study in general: PBMCs, B-cell-depleted T cells, or T cells were the source of the cDNA or gDNA that made up the material.

Germline CDR1 LGHDT, CDR2 YNNKEL (reference sequence). Trimming at V came to 6 bases and at J to 4 bases, leaving 8 bases not matched to a gene. This CDR3 has 14 residues. Assay used: immunoSEQ multiplex PCR; TCRdb lists only in-frame clones, some missing. The sample comprises 200,000 to 250,000 clones, around 86% of which are singletons, and roughly 2.3% rests with the top ten. The sample taken for sequencing was peripheral blood. The chain couples TRBV3-1 (or the pseudogene TRBV3-2) to TRBJ2-7; 8 bases are shared with TRBD2. The receptor comes from a young man who had recovered from COVID-19. The CDR3 region has the DNA TGTGCCAGCAGTCCGGGACTAGTGAGTTACGAGCAGTACTTC. Encoded protein: CASSPGLVSYEQYF.